These 21 T cell receptor beta chains came from one sample sequenced in a study of blood T cell repertoires in COVID-19. The assay was immunoSEQ multiplex PCR, and TCRdb's table has in-frame clones only and misses some. The repertoire holds some 50,000 clones, with less than 95% as singletons. The sequencing input was peripheral blood. The source of these receptors is a man between 65 and 80 years old with active COVID-19.

This chain connects TRBV11-2 to TRBJ2-3, with TRBD1 matching over 8 bases. The CDR3 loop spans 15 amino acids. Trimming took 0 bases from V and 5 from J; bases not matched to a gene: 4. Germline V gene sequence: CDR1 SGHAT, CDR2 FQNNGV. CDR3: CASSLEQGGGDTQYF. The DNA for the CDR3 is TGTGCCAGCAGCTTAGAACAGGGGGGTGGAGATACGCAGTATTTT.

The chain links TRBV5-6 to TRBJ1-2; 8 bases are a match to TRBD1. The CDR3 is made up of 16 amino acids. Germline values: CDR1 SGHDT, CDR2 YYEEEE. Trimming took 6 bases from V and 3 from J; bases not matched to a gene: 13. The CDR3 nucleotides are TGTGCCAGCATGAAGCCTGACAGGGGTGGCGACTATGGCTACACCTTC. Residues: CASMKPDRGGDYGYTF.

The J gene is TRBJ1-3, the V gene TRBV13, with D tentatively TRBD1 (6 bases). This CDR3 comprises 15 residues. V dropped 5 bases and J dropped 0 bases, with 11 bases sitting between them. Germline V gene lookup returns CDR1 PRHDT and CDR2 FYEKMQ (reference sequence). CDR3 DNA sequence: TGTGCCAGCAGCACCCGGGACACCTCTGGAAACACCATATATTTT. Encoded protein: CASSTRDTSGNTIYF.

The chain combines TRBV30 with TRBJ2-3, with D perhaps matching TRBD2 (5 bases). V was clipped by 2 bases and J by 4 bases, with 7 bases between them. There are 12 residues in the CDR3. Germline-derived CDR1 and CDR2 are GTSNPN and SVGIG (reference sequence). The CDR3 loop is CAWSPGADTQYF. CDR3 bases: TGTGCCTGGAGTCCCGGGGCAGATACGCAGTATTTT.

This clone is a singleton in its sample. This chain joins TRBV5-1 and TRBJ1-2; 9 bases match TRBD1. J gave up 6 bases and V 4 bases, and 7 bases lay outside the gene matches. CDR1 and CDR2 (germline): SGHRS, YFSETQ. This CDR3 comprises 14 residues. CDR3 residues: CASSRDRETDGYTF. CDR3 sequence (DNA): TGCGCCAGCAGCAGGGACAGGGAGACGGATGGCTACACCTTC.

The chain employs TRBV5-1 and TRBJ2-7; D call uncertain. The V and J ends lost 0 bases and 4 bases respectively, with 8 bases between them. This CDR3 spans 13 amino acids. Germline V gives CDR1 SGHRS, CDR2 YFSETQ. CDR3 protein: CASSLGPGYEQYF. CDR3 in DNA: TGCGCCAGCAGCTTGGGGCCAGGTTACGAGCAGTACTTC. The full variable domain, with the rest looked up from reference TRBV5-1 and TRBJ2-7, is KAGVTQTPRYLIKTRGQQVTLSCSPISGHRSVSWYQQTPGQGLQFLFEYFSETQRNKGNFPGRFSGRQFSNSRSEMNVSTLELGDSALYLCASSLGPGYEQYFGPGTRLTVT.

The chain is built from TRBV6-4 and TRBJ2-3, with 8 nucleotides matching TRBD1. V gave up 6 bases and J gave up 0 bases; unmatched junction bases: 2. The CDR3 length is 14 residues. Germline V lookup: CDR1 MRHNA, CDR2 SNTAGT. CDR3 sequence: CASSRQGSTDTQYF. CDR3 DNA: TGTGCCAGCAGCCGACAGGGGAGCACAGATACGCAGTATTTT.

This clone has more than one count but fewer than ten. The chain employs TRBV6-2 or TRBV6-3 and TRBJ2-5, with 7 bases identical to TRBD2. Germline trimming cut 4 bases from V and 4 bases from J; bases unmatched to any gene: 9. The length of the CDR3 is 15 residues. The germline V gene encodes CDR1 MNHEY and CDR2 SVGEGT. DNA for the CDR3: TGTGCCAGCAGTTGGGGCGGCGGGGGTACAGAGACCCAGTACTTC. The encoded protein is CASSWGGGGTETQYF.

The J gene is TRBJ2-3, the V gene TRBV5-1; 10 bases are a match to TRBD2. The CDR3 covers 17 residues. V shed 0 bases and J 2 bases; nucleotides not matched to a gene: 6. CDR1 is SGHRS and CDR2 is YFSETQ in the germline V gene. CDR3 loop: CASSLGLAGAHTDTQYF. For the CDR3, the DNA is TGCGCCAGCAGCTTGGGGCTAGCGGGGGCTCACACAGATACGCAGTATTTT.

The V and J genes are TRBV30 and TRBJ2-3; 8 bases match TRBD2. The CDR3 totals 14 residues. V was pared by 0 bases and J by 4 bases, with 3 bases of the junction left unmatched. Germline CDR1 and CDR2: GTSNPN and SVGIG (reference sequence). The CDR3 sequence is CAWSVGLAPDTQYF. CDR3 sequence (DNA): TGTGCCTGGAGTGTTGGACTAGCACCAGATACGCAGTATTTT. Based on the CDR3 plus reference TRBV30 and TRBJ2-3, the full variable domain is SQTIHQWPATLVQPVGSPLSLECTVEGTSNPNLYWYRQAAGRGLQLLFYSVGIGQISSEVPQNLSASRPQDRQFILSSKKLLLSDSGFYLCAWSVGLAPDTQYFGPGTRLTVL.

The chain employs TRBV5-6 and TRBJ2-3; TRBD1 aligns across 8 bases. The J segment lost 8 bases and the V segment lost 4 bases, leaving 12 bases of the junction unmatched. This CDR3 comprises 15 residues. Germline CDR1 SGHDT, CDR2 YYEEEE. CDR3 sequence (DNA): TGTGCCAGCAGCCGATACCGGGACAGGTCAGGTACGCAGTATTTT. Protein product: CASSRYRDRSGTQYF.

This CDR3 is CASSSTRQGWGMNTEAFF. CDR3 in DNA: TGTGCCAGTAGCTCAACTCGACAGGGTTGGGGCATGAACACTGAAGCTTTCTTT. The V and J genes are TRBV19 and TRBJ1-1; TRBD1 aligns across 7 bases. Germline CDR1 reads LNHDA; CDR2 reads SQIVND (reference sequence). Trimming took 6 bases from V and 0 from J; bases not matched to a gene: 16. This CDR3 has 18 residues.

The genes are TRBV4-3 and TRBJ2-7; 9 bases line up with TRBD2. This CDR3 region has 15 residues. Germline CDR1 LGHNA, CDR2 YSLEER. Trimming took 0 bases from V and 4 from J; bases not matched to a gene: 4. CDR3: CASSQEEGLAYEQYF. CDR3 nucleotide sequence: TGCGCCAGCAGCCAAGAGGAGGGACTAGCATACGAGCAGTACTTC.

The sample holds one count of this clone. The chain carries TRBV30 and TRBJ1-1; no reliable D call. The length of the CDR3 is 12 residues. Per germline, CDR1 GTSNPN and CDR2 SVGIG (reference sequence). Trimming took off 0 bases at V and 6 bases at J, with 8 bases between the two ends. The CDR3 DNA reads TGTGCCTGGAGTGTACTAGTACCTGAAGCTTTCTTT. Residues: CAWSVLVPEAFF.

The chain has TRBV7-9 and TRBJ2-5; a possible D gene is TRBD2 (5 bases). The CDR3 length is 13 residues. V lost 5 bases, J lost 0 bases, and 7 bases lay in between. The V gene's germline CDR1 is SEHNR and CDR2 FQNEAQ (reference sequence). DNA of the CDR3: TGTGCCAGCAGCCCGGGGAACCAAGAGACCCAGTACTTC. It specifies CASSPGNQETQYF.

J is TRBJ2-2 and V is TRBV11-3, with 8 bases matching TRBD1. The CDR3 loop spans 16 amino acids. The V and J ends lost 4 bases and 1 base, in that order; junction bases with no gene match: 5. Looked up from germline, CDR1 is SGHNT and CDR2 is YENEEA. The CDR3 sequence: CASSSRTGRNTGELFF. Written as DNA, the CDR3 is TGTGCCAGCAGCTCACGGACAGGGAGGAACACCGGGGAGCTGTTTTTT.

This chain uses TRBV19 with TRBJ1-5; D is possibly TRBD1 (5 bases). Germline loops: CDR1 LNHDA, CDR2 SQIVND (reference sequence). Trimming removed 2 bases from V and 4 bases from J, with 9 bases in between. The CDR3 spans 14 residues. DNA of the CDR3: TGTGCCAGTAGTATACCCAGGGTTAATCAGCCCCAGCATTTT. Protein: CASSIPRVNQPQHF.

The chain links TRBV30 to TRBJ1-5, with D tentatively TRBD1 (6 bases). CDR3 length: 16 residues. Germline V gives CDR1 GTSNPN, CDR2 SVGIG (reference sequence). V was clipped by 2 bases and J by 2 bases, with 16 bases between them. The CDR3 bases are TGTGCCTGGAGTTCCAGGGGTCCTATTCGCAATCAGCCCCAGCATTTT. Translated, it gives CAWSSRGPIRNQPQHF.

The chain employs TRBV12-3 or TRBV12-4 and TRBJ1-1, with no clear D. V lost 2 bases and J 3 bases, leaving 7 bases between the germline ends. The CDR3 covers 13 residues. DNA of the CDR3: TGTGCCAGCAGTTTATTACAGTACACTGAAGCTTTCTTT. Its protein is CASSLLQYTEAFF.

Of note for this clone: One junction end does not reproduce the germline sequence, and a read error may be involved. The chain links TRBV7-7 to TRBJ2-2; 11 bases are shared with TRBD2. The CDR3 is 17 amino acids. Germline lookup yields CDR1 SSHAT and CDR2 FNYEAQ (reference sequence). In DNA, the CDR3 is TGTGCTAGCAGCGAACTAGCGGGGGCTTTCCGCACCGGGGAGCTGTTTTTT. Amino acid sequence: CASSELAGAFRTGELFF.

The V call is TRBV30, the J call TRBJ1-2; D may be TRBD1 (5 bases). The germline gives CDR1 GTSNPN, CDR2 SVGIG (reference sequence). V shed 4 bases and J shed 8 bases, with 11 bases lying between them. CDR3 length: 11 amino acids. CDR3 coding DNA: TGTGCCTGGACCCCAGGGATCGGCTACACCTTC. Residues: CAWTPGIGYTF.